Listed below are T cell receptor beta chains from one sample, sequenced in a study of T-cell memory formation after mild COVID-19. TCRdb reprocessed the 5' RACE reads with MiXCR, giving one entry per CDR3 protein. The sample carries over 150,000 distinct CDR3 sequences, around 20% recorded once. Sequenced sample: PBMCs or a T cell subset sorted from them (not recorded which). These receptors were collected from a man younger than 35 who had mild COVID-19 (a few samples of this study predate the infection). Cell type and time point are not known. Both conserved end residues are part of each CDR3. A D gene is named only where the DNA matches it firmly. Not every row has a clone size; where given, it reads once, few, many or a size class.

J gene,clone size,D gene,V gene,CDR3 DNA,CDR3 protein
TRBJ2-3,.,.,TRBV5-1,TGCGCCAGCAGCTTAGGGGTCGGGTCGGTAAGGACAGATACGCAGTATTTT,CASSLGVGSVRTDTQYF
TRBJ2-3,.,.,TRBV20-1,TGCAGTGCTAGAGTCCCGGGGTCAGATACGCAGTATTTT,CSARVPGSDTQYF
TRBJ2-1,.,TRBD2,TRBV5-1,TGCGCCAGCAGCCGCGGGGGGGCATCGAATGAGCAGTTCTTC,CASSRGGASNEQFF
TRBJ2-5,.,.,TRBV4-1,TGCGCCAGCAGCCCGATAAGGGTACAAGAGACCCAGTACTTC,CASSPIRVQETQYF
TRBJ2-5,few,.,TRBV2,TGTGCCAGCACCCTACGGGTCAACCGAGGGACCCAGTACTTC,CASTLRVNRGTQYF
TRBJ2-3,.,TRBD2,TRBV7-3,TGTGCCAGCACAATTAGCGGGGGGGCCGCAGATACGCAGTATTTT,CASTISGGAADTQYF
TRBJ1-2,.,TRBD1,TRBV6-1,TGTGCCAGCAGAGCAGGACAGGTCTATGGCTACACCTTC,CASRAGQVYGYTF
TRBJ1-1,few,.,TRBV27,TGTGCCAGCTTTGACCCGTTAGGGGTCTACACTGAAGCTTTCTTT,CASFDPLGVYTEAFF
TRBJ1-5,.,TRBD1,TRBV28,TGTGCCAGCAGCCCGGGACAGGGCAGCAATCAGCCCCAGCATTTT,CASSPGQGSNQPQHF
TRBJ2-3,few,.,TRBV5-1,TGCGCCAGCAGTGGGCAGGGGTTTGGAGATACGCAGTATTTT,CASSGQGFGDTQYF
TRBJ2-1,.,.,TRBV25-1,TGTGCCAGCAGTGAATCTTACTACAATGAGCAGTTCTTC,CASSESYYNEQFF
TRBJ2-1,.,.,TRBV10-3,TGTGCCATCAGTGTTTCCGGGCAGCCTCCCTACAATGAGCAGTTCTTC,CAISVSGQPPYNEQFF
TRBJ2-7,.,.,TRBV19,TGTGCCAGTACTTCAGGGTACGAGCAGTACTTC,CASTSGYEQYF
TRBJ2-2,.,.,TRBV3-1,TGTGCCAGCAGCCGCCGGGCCACCGGGGAGCTGTTTTTT,CASSRRATGELFF
TRBJ2-3,few,.,TRBV5-1,TGCGCCAGCAGCTTGGGAGATAAGGATACGCAGTATTTT,CASSLGDKDTQYF
TRBJ1-5,.,TRBD1,TRBV20-1,TGCAGTGCTAGAGAAGCAGGGGGTCAGCCCCAGCATTTT,CSAREAGGQPQHF
TRBJ2-2,few,.,TRBV7-2,TGTGCCAGCAGCTTAAGTGCGACTACCGGGGAGCTGTTTTTT,CASSLSATTGELFF
TRBJ1-5,few,.,TRBV20-1,TGCAGTGCTACCCTTCTAGATAGCAATCAGCCCCAGCATTTT,CSATLLDSNQPQHF
TRBJ1-1,.,TRBD1,TRBV28,TGTGCCAGCAAACAGGGGGCGCACACTGAAGCTTTCTTT,CASKQGAHTEAFF
TRBJ2-2,few,TRBD1,TRBV6-5,TGTGCCAGCAGCGACAGGGGGAACACCGGGGAGCTGTTTTTT,CASSDRGNTGELFF
TRBJ2-1,few,TRBD1,TRBV7-8,TGTGCCAGCAGCTTAAGCCCCGGGACAGGGCGGACTGAGCAGTTCTTC,CASSLSPGTGRTEQFF
TRBJ2-7,.,.,TRBV20-1,TGCAGTGCTAGAGTAGGACGCGGGTCCTACGAGCAGTACTTC,CSARVGRGSYEQYF
TRBJ2-3,few,.,TRBV4-3,TGCGCCAGCAGCCAAGATAGATTCCCGCAAGATACGCAGTATTTT,CASSQDRFPQDTQYF
TRBJ2-1,few,.,TRBV7-2,TGTGCCAGCAGTTCGGACAGTAGATACAATGAGCAGTTCTTC,CASSSDSRYNEQFF
TRBJ1-4,few,.,TRBV7-8,TGTGCCAGCAGCCCCACTATTATCCCGGAGAACCGTGAAAAACTGTTTTTT,CASSPTIIPENREKLFF
TRBJ2-5,few,.,TRBV7-2,TGTGCCAGCAGCTCCACACGGTTCCAAGAGACCCAGTACTTC,CASSSTRFQETQYF
TRBJ2-1,few,.,TRBV4-2,TGTGCCAGCAGCCAAGCCAGGGGGGGCTACAATGAGCAGTTCTTC,CASSQARGGYNEQFF